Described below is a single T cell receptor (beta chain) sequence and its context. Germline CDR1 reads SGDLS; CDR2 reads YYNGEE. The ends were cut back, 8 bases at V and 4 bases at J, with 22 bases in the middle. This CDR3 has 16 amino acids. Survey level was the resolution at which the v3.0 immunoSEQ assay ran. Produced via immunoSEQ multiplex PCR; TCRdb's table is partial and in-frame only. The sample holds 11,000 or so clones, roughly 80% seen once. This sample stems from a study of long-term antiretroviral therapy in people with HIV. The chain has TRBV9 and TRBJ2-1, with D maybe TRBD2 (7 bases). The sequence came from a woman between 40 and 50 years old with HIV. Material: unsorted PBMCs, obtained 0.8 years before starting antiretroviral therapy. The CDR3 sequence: CASSSGGHGGYNEQFF. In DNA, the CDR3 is TGTGCCAGTTCTTCCGGGGGGCATGGGGGTTACAATGAGCAGTTCTTC.